Listed here are 27 T cell receptor beta chains from one sample, sequenced in a study of blood T cell repertoires in COVID-19. Using immunoSEQ multiplex PCR, the repertoire was profiled, and TCRdb retains in-frame clones only, with some absent. The table has approximately 19,000 clones, under 90% seen once. Sequenced material: peripheral blood. Source of these receptors: a human donor in a cohort sampled during active COVID-19.

The CDR3 region is CASILGGSTDTQYF. CDR3 DNA sequence: TGCGCCAGCATACTGGGAGGGAGCACAGATACGCAGTATTTT. The chain combines TRBV23-1 with TRBJ2-3; the match to TRBD2 covers 7 bases. TRBV23-1 is treated as an ORF (open reading frame) with a function not yet certain. The trim removed 7 bases at V and 0 bases at J, leaving 4 bases unmatched. The CDR3 contains 14 residues.

The chain couples TRBV4-1 to TRBJ2-2, with no clear D. The germline gives CDR1 MGHRA, CDR2 YSYEKL. Trimming removed 5 bases from V and 6 bases from J, with 13 bases in between. CDR3 length: 14 amino acids. The CDR3 bases are TGCGCCAGCAGCTCCAGTCGGAGTCCCGGGGAGCTGTTTTTT. Its protein is CASSSSRSPGELFF.

V and J are TRBV25-1 and TRBJ1-1; D gene uncertain. CDR1 is MGHDK and CDR2 is SYGVNS in the germline V gene. CDR3 length equals 11 residues. Trimming left V 8 bases short and J 1 base short, with 5 bases between. The CDR3 nucleotides are TGTGCCAGCGGGAGGAACACTGAAGCTTTCTTT. Amino acid sequence: CASGRNTEAFF.

This clone turned up a few times. The rearrangement uses TRBV27 and TRBJ2-1; possibly TRBD1 for D (6 bases). CDR3 length: 14 residues. With 8 bases removed from V and 1 base from J, the gap between germline ends came to 12 bases. CDR1 and CDR2 (germline): MNHEY, SMNVEV (reference sequence). The CDR3 spells CASRAGDSYNEQFF. CDR3 coding DNA: TGTGCCAGCCGGGCAGGGGATTCCTACAATGAGCAGTTCTTC.

This chain uses TRBV9 with TRBJ1-2; TRBD1 matches at 7 bases. This CDR3 comprises 17 residues. The V gene end was trimmed by 4 bases and the J gene end by 3 bases; junction bases not matched to a gene: 15. The germline CDR1 and CDR2 sequences are SGDLS and YYNGEE. In DNA, the CDR3 is TGTGCCAGCAGCCTCAACAGGGGTGAAGGGTTAGACTATGGCTACACCTTC. Translating it yields CASSLNRGEGLDYGYTF.

The V call is TRBV5-1, the J call TRBJ1-2; 7 bases line up with TRBD1. Germline CDR1 SGHRS, CDR2 YFSETQ. Germline trimming cut 1 base from V and 2 bases from J; bases unmatched to any gene: 8. The CDR3 is 16 amino acids. The CDR3 protein is CASSLSGDRSNYGYTF. CDR3 DNA: TGCGCCAGCAGCTTGTCAGGGGACAGATCAAACTATGGCTACACCTTC.

The CDR3 bases are TGTGCCAGCAGCGCCGGACTAGCGGGGAACGAGGGGGAGACCCAGTACTTC. It is translated as CASSAGLAGNEGETQYF. This rearrangement joins TRBV2 to TRBJ2-5, with TRBD2 matching 12 bases. The germline CDR1 and CDR2 sequences are SNHLY and FYNNEI. The CDR3 loop spans 17 amino acids. V lost 6 bases, J lost 5 bases, and 13 bases stayed unmatched.

The chain recombines TRBV10-2 with TRBJ1-5; D unclear. Between the trimmed V and J ends, which lost 6 bases and 0 bases, there was a span of 3 bases. This CDR3 spans 12 amino acids. The germline CDR1 and CDR2 sequences are WSHSY and SAAADI. CDR3 DNA: TGCGCCAGCAGCATTAGCAATCAGCCCCAGCATTTT. Its translation: CASSISNQPQHF.

The rearrangement joins TRBV19 to TRBJ1-5; 8 nucleotides line up with TRBD1. V shed 3 bases, J shed 1 base, and the junction held 2 bases outside the gene matches. CDR1 LNHDA and CDR2 SQIVND come from the germline V gene (reference sequence). This CDR3 region has 15 residues. As DNA, the CDR3 is TGTGCCAGTAGTATCGGACAGGGAAGCAATCAGCCCCAGCATTTT. Encoded protein: CASSIGQGSNQPQHF.

This clone has just a few counts. The rearrangement uses TRBV9 and TRBJ1-1; 7 bases agree with TRBD1. Germline V gene lookup returns CDR1 SGDLS and CDR2 YYNGEE. The CDR3 spans 14 residues. V trimming: 0 bases; J trimming: 5 bases; junction bases outside the gene matches: 4. CDR3 loop: CASSVGQGGTEAFF. Written as DNA, the CDR3 is TGTGCCAGCAGCGTAGGACAGGGCGGAACTGAAGCTTTCTTT.

This sequence joins TRBV5-1 and TRBJ1-1, with D possibly matching TRBD1 (6 bases). V shed 2 bases and J shed 11 bases, with 22 bases lying between them. CDR3 length: 15 amino acids. Germline values: CDR1 SGHRS, CDR2 YFSETQ. The CDR3 DNA follows: TGCGCCAGCAGCTTAGACCTGCGGGGGGCGGCAGATGCTTTCTTT. Its translation is CASSLDLRGAADAFF.

V and J are TRBV15 and TRBJ1-3, with D hard to call. The CDR3 extends over 16 amino acids. Germline V gene lookup returns CDR1 LNHNV and CDR2 YYDKDF (reference sequence). Deletions cut 0 bases from V and 0 bases from J, with 9 bases between. CDR3 DNA: TGTGCCACCAGCAGAGATCTAGATATCTCTGGAAACACCATATATTTT. As protein: CATSRDLDISGNTIYF.

The CDR3 DNA follows: TGCAGCGTGGACCTTCTAACTAGCGGGAGAAGAGAGCAGTACTTC. Translating it yields CSVDLLTSGRREQYF. This chain uses TRBV29-1 with TRBJ2-7; 11 nucleotides agree with TRBD2. This CDR3 has 15 amino acids. Germline CDR1 reads SQVTM; CDR2 reads ANQGSEA. V shed 6 bases, J shed 7 bases, and the junction held 14 bases outside the gene matches.

Points on this clone: At one end the junction does not follow the germline gene, possibly because of a read error. Other nucleotide sequences in the sample specify the same CDR3. The chain uses TRBV11-2 and TRBJ2-2; 8 bases agree with TRBD1. The CDR3 consists of 16 residues. The germline CDR1 and CDR2 sequences are SGHAT and FQNNGV. CDR3 in amino acids: CASSLLTGAHTGELFF. The DNA of the CDR3 is TGTGCCAGCAGCTTGCTGACAGGGGCGCACACTGGGGAGCTGTTTTTT.

The chain is built from TRBV20-1 and TRBJ1-2; D gene uncertain. CDR1 is DFQATT and CDR2 is SNEGSKA in the germline V gene (reference sequence). The CDR3 runs 11 residues. Trimming took 2 bases from V and 8 from J, leaving 9 bases between them. The CDR3 bases are TGCAGTGCTAGACACTTAGAGGGCTACACCTTC. It specifies CSARHLEGYTF.

The rearrangement joins TRBV5-1 to TRBJ2-1; 8 bases map to TRBD1. The CDR3 spans 15 residues. From germline, CDR1 is SGHRS and CDR2 YFSETQ. V lost 4 bases, J lost 7 bases, and 10 bases stayed unmatched. In DNA, the CDR3 is TGCGCCAGCAGCGAACTTGGACAGGGCGGTAATGAGCAGTTCTTC. Translation gives CASSELGQGGNEQFF.

This clone occurred once. The rearrangement links TRBV9 to TRBJ1-1; the D is unclear. Trimming shortened V by 3 bases and J by 2 bases, and 11 bases separated the two germline ends. From germline, CDR1 is SGDLS and CDR2 YYNGEE. The CDR3 totals 14 residues. The CDR3 sequence is CASSGLSLNTEAFF. DNA for the CDR3: TGTGCCAGCAGCGGATTGAGCCTTAACACTGAAGCTTTCTTT.

The chain uses TRBV28 and TRBJ2-5; 8 nucleotides line up with TRBD2. V lost 2 bases and J lost 5; bases outside the gene matches: 7. CDR1 is MDHEN and CDR2 is SYDVKM in the germline V gene. The CDR3 has 15 residues. CDR3 sequence reads: CASSLRGGLGETQYF. In nucleotides, the CDR3 is TGTGCCAGCAGTTTACGGGGGGGCCTTGGGGAGACCCAGTACTTC.

J is TRBJ1-2 and V is TRBV6-5; D call uncertain. The germline V gene encodes CDR1 MNHEY and CDR2 SVGAGI. This CDR3 region has 13 residues. V lost 0 bases and J 8 bases, leaving 10 bases between the germline ends. The CDR3 here is CASSYSGSGGYTF. Written as DNA, the CDR3 is TGTGCCAGCAGTTACTCAGGGTCGGGGGGCTACACCTTC.

V usage is TRBV12-3 or TRBV12-4 and J usage is TRBJ1-5, with D possibly matching TRBD1 (6 bases). V gave up 1 base and J gave up 5 bases, with 6 bases separating them. The CDR3 sequence is 13 residues long. This chain's CDR3 is CASSLEGDQPQHF. CDR3 DNA: TGTGCCAGCAGTTTAGAGGGGGATCAGCCCCAGCATTTT.

The chain couples TRBV6-1 to TRBJ2-7; no firm D call. CDR1 is MNHNS and CDR2 is SASEGT in the germline V gene. V lost 3 bases, J lost 4 bases, and 4 bases lay in between. CDR3 length equals 11 residues. This CDR3 is CASSEEYEQYF. As DNA, the CDR3 is TGTGCCAGCAGTGAGGAGTACGAGCAGTACTTC.

The chain links TRBV6-1 to TRBJ2-7, with a tentative D call TRBD1 (6 bases). The CDR3 totals 13 residues. Looked up from germline, CDR1 is MNHNS and CDR2 is SASEGT. The V end lost 3 bases, the J end lost 4 bases, and 10 bases lay between the germline ends. The CDR3 protein is CASSEWTDYEQYF. CDR3 DNA sequence: TGTGCCAGCAGTGAGTGGACAGATTACGAGCAGTACTTC.

This chain joins TRBV6-5 and TRBJ1-6, with 10 bases identical to TRBD1. The CDR3 covers 15 residues. In germline, CDR1 is MNHEY, CDR2 SVGAGI. The trim removed 5 bases at V and 8 bases at J, leaving 6 bases unmatched. The CDR3: CASSQGTGVYSPLHF. The CDR3 coding sequence is TGTGCCAGCAGTCAGGGGACAGGGGTTTATTCACCCCTCCACTTT.

The chain couples TRBV7-9 to TRBJ1-1, with 7 bases aligning to TRBD1. CDR3 length: 13 residues. Germline V CDR1 and CDR2: SEHNR, FQNEAQ (reference sequence). J was trimmed by 6 bases and V by 3 bases; bases with no gene match: 4. CDR3 sequence (DNA): TGTGCCAGCAGCTTTCAGGGGGGCTCTGAAGCTTTCTTT. Translating gives CASSFQGGSEAFF.

V is TRBV2 and J is TRBJ2-7; TRBD1 might be the D (7 bases). From germline, CDR1 is SNHLY and CDR2 FYNNEI. The CDR3 runs 14 residues. Trimming pared 3 bases from V and 1 base from J, leaving 10 bases between. The CDR3 DNA reads as TGTGCCAGCAGTGAGGAGGGACAGTCCTACGAGCAGTACTTC. It codes for CASSEEGQSYEQYF. Full variable domain (remainder filled in from reference TRBV2 and TRBJ2-7): EPEVTQTPSHQVTQMGQEVILRCVPISNHLYFYWYRQILGQKVEFLVSFYNNEISEKSEIFDDQFSVERPDGSNFTLKIRSTKLEDSAMYFCASSEEGQSYEQYFGPGTRLTVT.

CDR3 bases: TGTGCCAGCAGCTCCCCGGGACTAGCCCCCTACGAGCAGTACTTC. Translated: CASSSPGLAPYEQYF. J is TRBJ2-7 and V is TRBV5-6, with 9 bases that match TRBD2. Germline V lookup: CDR1 SGHDT, CDR2 YYEEEE. The CDR3 runs 15 residues. Unmatched junction bases numbered 6, after V lost 3 bases and J lost 2 bases.

The V call is TRBV19, the J call TRBJ2-7; TRBD2 agrees at 8 bases. Germline values: CDR1 LNHDA, CDR2 SQIVND (reference sequence). CDR3 length: 16 residues. V was pared by 5 bases and J by 0 bases, with 9 bases of the junction left unmatched. This CDR3 is CASSRGGRGLSYEQYF. The CDR3 region has the DNA TGTGCCAGTAGTCGGGGGGGTAGAGGGCTCTCCTACGAGCAGTACTTC.